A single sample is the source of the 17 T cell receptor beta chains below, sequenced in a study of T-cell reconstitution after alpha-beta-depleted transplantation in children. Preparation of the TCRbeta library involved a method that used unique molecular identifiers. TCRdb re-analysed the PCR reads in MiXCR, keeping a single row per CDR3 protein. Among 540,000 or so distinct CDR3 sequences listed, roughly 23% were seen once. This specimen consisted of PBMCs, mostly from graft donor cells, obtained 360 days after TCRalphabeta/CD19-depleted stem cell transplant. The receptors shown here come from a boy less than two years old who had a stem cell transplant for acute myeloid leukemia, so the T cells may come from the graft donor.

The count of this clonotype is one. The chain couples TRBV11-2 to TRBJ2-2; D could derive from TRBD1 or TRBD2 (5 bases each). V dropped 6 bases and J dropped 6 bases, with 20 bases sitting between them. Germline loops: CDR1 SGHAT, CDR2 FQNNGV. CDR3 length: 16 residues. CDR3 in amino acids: CASSTSMGPGAGELFF. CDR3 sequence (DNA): TGTGCCAGCAGTACAAGCATGGGGCCCGGGGCCGGGGAGCTGTTTTTT.

The CDR3 is CASTSPGQMNTGELFF. In nucleotides, the CDR3 is TGTGCCAGCACAAGTCCGGGACAGATGAACACCGGGGAGCTGTTTTTT. The V call is TRBV6-1, the J call TRBJ2-2, with 7 bases lining up with TRBD1. CDR3 size: 16 residues. Germline CDR1 is MNHNS and CDR2 is SASEGT. The ends lost 7 bases at V and 1 base at J; junction bases unmatched: 9.

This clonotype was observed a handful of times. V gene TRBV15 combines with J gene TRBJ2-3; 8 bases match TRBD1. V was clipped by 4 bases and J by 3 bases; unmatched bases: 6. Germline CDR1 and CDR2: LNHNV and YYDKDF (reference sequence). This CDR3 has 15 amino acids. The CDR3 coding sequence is TGTGCCACCAGCACAAGGGACAGGAGAACAGATACGCAGTATTTT. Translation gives CATSTRDRRTDTQYF.

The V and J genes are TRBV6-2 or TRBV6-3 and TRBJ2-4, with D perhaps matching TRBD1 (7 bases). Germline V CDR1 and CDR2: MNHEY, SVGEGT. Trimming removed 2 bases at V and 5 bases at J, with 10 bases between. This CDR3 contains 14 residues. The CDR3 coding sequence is TGTGCCAGCAGTTACCGCGGGACAGAAAACATTCAGTACTTC. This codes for CASSYRGTENIQYF.

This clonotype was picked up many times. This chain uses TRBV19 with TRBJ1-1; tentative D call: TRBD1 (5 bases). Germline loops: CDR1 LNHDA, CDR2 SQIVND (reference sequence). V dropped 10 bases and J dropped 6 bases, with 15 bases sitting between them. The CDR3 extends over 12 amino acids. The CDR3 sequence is CATTEGGAEAFF. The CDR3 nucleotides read TGTGCCACTACCGAAGGAGGGGCTGAAGCTTTCTTT. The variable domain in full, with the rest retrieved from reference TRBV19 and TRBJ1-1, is DGGITQSPKYLFRKEGQNVTLSCEQNLNHDAMYWYRQDPGQGLRLIYYSQIVNDFQKGDIAEGYSVSREKKESFPLTVTSAQKNPTAFYLCATTEGGAEAFFGQGTRLTVV.

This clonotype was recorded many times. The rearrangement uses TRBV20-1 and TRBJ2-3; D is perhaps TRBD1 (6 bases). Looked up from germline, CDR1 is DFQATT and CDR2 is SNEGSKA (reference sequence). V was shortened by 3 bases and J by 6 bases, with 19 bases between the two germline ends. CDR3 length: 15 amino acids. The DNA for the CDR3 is TGCAGTGCTAGCCTACAGGGATGGGTTTCGGATACGCAGTATTTT. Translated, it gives CSASLQGWVSDTQYF.

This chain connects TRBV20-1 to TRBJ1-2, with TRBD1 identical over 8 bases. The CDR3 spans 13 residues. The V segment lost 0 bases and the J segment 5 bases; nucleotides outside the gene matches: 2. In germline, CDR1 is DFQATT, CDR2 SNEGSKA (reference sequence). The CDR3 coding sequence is TGCAGTGCTAGAGAACAGGGGGTATATGGCTACACCTTC. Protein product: CSAREQGVYGYTF.

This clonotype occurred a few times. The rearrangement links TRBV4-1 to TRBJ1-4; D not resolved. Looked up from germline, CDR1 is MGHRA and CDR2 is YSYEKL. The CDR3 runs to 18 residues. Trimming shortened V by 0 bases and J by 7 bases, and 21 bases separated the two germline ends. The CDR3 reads CASSQDSGPSDAPEKLFF. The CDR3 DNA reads TGCGCCAGCAGCCAAGATTCGGGCCCCTCCGATGCGCCTGAAAAACTGTTTTTT.

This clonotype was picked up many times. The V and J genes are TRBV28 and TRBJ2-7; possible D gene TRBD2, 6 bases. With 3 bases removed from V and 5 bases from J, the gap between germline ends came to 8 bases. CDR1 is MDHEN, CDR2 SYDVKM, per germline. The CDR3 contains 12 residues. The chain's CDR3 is CASSFPGDEQYF. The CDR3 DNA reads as TGTGCCAGCAGTTTCCCGGGGGACGAGCAGTACTTC. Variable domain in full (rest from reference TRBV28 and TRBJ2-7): DVKVTQSSRYLVKRTGEKVFLECVQDMDHENMFWYRQDPGLGLRLIYFSYDVKMKEKGDIPEGYSVSREKKERFSLILESASTNQTSMYLCASSFPGDEQYFGPGTRLTVT.

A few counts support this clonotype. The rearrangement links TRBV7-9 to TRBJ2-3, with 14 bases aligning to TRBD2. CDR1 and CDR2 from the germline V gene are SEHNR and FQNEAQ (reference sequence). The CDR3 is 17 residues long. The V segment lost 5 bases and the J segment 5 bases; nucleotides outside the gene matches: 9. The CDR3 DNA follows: TGTGCCAGCAGCCCCCCCGGACTAGCGGGGGGTGGAGATACGCAGTATTTT. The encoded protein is CASSPPGLAGGGDTQYF.

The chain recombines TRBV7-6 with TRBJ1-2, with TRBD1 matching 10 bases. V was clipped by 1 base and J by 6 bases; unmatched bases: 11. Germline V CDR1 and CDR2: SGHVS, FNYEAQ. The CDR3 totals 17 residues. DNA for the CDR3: TGTGCCAGCAGCTTAGGATCATCGGACAGGGGGAAGGATGGCTACACCTTC. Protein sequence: CASSLGSSDRGKDGYTF.

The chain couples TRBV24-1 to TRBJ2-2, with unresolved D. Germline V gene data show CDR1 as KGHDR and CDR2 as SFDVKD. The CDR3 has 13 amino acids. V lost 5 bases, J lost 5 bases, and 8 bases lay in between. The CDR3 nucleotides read TGTGCCACCAGTGGTACCCTTACCGGGGAGCTGTTTTTT. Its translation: CATSGTLTGELFF.

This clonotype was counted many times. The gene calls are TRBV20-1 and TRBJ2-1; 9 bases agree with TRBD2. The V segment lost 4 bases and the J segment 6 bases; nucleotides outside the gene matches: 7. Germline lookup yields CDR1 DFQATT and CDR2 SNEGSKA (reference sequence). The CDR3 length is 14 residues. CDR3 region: CSATSGEIPNEQFF. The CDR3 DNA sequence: TGCAGTGCTACTAGCGGGGAGATTCCCAATGAGCAGTTCTTC.

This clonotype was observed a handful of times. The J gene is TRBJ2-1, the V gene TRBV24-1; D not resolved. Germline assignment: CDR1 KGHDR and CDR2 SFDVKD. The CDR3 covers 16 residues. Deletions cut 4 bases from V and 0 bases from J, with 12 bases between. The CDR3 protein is CATSDSSRYSYNEQFF. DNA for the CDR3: TGTGCCACCAGTGACAGCAGCCGTTACTCCTACAATGAGCAGTTCTTC.

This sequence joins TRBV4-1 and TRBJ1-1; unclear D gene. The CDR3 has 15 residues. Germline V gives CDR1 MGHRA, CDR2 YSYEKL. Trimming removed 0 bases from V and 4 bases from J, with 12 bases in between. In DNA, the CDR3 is TGCGCCAGCAGCCAAGACGCCCTCTCTACCACTGAAGCTTTCTTT. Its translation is CASSQDALSTTEAFF.

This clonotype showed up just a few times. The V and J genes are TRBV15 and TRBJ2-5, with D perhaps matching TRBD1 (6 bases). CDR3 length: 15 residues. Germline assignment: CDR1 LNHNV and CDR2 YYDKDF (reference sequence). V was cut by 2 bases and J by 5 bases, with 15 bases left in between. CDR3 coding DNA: TGTGCCACCAGCAGACTCCCGACGAGGGGGGAGACCCAGTACTTC. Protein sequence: CATSRLPTRGETQYF.

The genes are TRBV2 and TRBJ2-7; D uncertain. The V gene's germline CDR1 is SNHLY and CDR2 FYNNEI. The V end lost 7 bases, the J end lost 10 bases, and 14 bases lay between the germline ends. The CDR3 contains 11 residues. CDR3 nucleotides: TGTGCCAGCATGGGGTCATTCATCCAGTACTTC. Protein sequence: CASMGSFIQYF.